Given below is one T cell receptor beta chain in context. This entry belongs to a study of Ad26.COV2.S vaccination and SARS-CoV-2 variants. Study-wide background: Of the COV1001 trial arms, the Ad26.COV2.S arm included the donor. By the intramuscular route, Ad26.COV2.S was given once, or twice 56 days apart.

Measured with immunoSEQ multiplex PCR; TCRdb has only the in-frame clones, and not every one. In the table there are hundreds of thousands of clones, approximately 92% of which are singletons. The treatment: around 19 received Ad26.COV2.S at low or high dose, single or two shots; five or six received placebo; per-sample allocation not given. Sample collection was performed on day 63 after the first vaccine or placebo injection. Donation was by an adult aged 18-55 years who was in Boston. V shed 1 base and J 1 base; nucleotides not matched to a gene: 2. The germline V gene has CDR1 WNHNN and CDR2 SYGVQD (reference sequence). There are 15 residues in the CDR3.

This clonotype was obtained from a person aged 18-60 years who received the Ad26.COV2.S COVID-19 vaccine or a placebo. Sample: peripheral blood, taken in a trial of Ad26.COV2.S vaccine versus placebo. V and J are TRBV10-1 and TRBJ2-7, with 9 bases lining up with TRBD1. CDR3 amino acids: CASSEWTGESYEQYF. For the CDR3, the DNA is TGCGCCAGCAGTGAGTGGACAGGGGAGTCCTACGAGCAGTACTTC.